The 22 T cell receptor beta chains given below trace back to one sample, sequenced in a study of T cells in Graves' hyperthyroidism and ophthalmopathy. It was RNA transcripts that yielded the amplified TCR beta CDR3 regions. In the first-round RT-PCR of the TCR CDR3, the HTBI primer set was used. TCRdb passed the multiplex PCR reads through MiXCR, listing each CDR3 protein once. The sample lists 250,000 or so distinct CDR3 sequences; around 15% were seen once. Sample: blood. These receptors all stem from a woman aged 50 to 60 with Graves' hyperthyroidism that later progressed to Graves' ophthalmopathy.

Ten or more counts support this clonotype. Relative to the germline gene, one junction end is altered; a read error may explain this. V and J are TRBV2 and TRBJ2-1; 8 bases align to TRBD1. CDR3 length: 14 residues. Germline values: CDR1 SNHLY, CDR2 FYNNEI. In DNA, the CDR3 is TGTGCCAGCAGCGCAAGGACAGGGTACAGTGAGCAGTTCTTC. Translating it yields CASSARTGYSEQFF.

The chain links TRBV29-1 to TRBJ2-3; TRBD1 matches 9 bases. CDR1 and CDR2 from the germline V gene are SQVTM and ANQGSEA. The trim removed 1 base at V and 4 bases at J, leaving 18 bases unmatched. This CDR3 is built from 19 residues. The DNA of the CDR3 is TGCAGCGTTGAAGTTAGGGAGATAATATGGGACAGGGTTGCAGATACGCAGTATTTT. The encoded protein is CSVEVREIIWDRVADTQYF.

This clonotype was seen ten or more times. CDR3 sequence (DNA): TGTGCCAGCAGTGAAGAACTAGCGGGAGGAGAGCAAGAGACCCAGTACTTC. It translates to CASSEELAGGEQETQYF. This chain uses TRBV2 with TRBJ2-5; 12 nucleotides agree with TRBD2. Germline trimming cut 1 base from V and 2 bases from J; bases unmatched to any gene: 5. CDR1 SNHLY and CDR2 FYNNEI come from the germline V gene. The CDR3 loop spans 17 amino acids.

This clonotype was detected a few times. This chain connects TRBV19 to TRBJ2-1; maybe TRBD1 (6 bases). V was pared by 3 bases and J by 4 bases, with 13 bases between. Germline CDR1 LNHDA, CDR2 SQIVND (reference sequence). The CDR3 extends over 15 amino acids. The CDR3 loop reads CASSISDRIYNEQFF. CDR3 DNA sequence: TGTGCCAGTAGTATTTCCGACAGGATTTACAATGAGCAGTTCTTC.

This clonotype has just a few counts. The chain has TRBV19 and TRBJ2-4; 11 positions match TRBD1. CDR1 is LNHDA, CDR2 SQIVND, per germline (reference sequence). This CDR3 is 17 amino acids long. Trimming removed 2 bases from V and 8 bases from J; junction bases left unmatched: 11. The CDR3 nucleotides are TGTGCCAGTAGTATAAGCGGGCGGGGACAGGGGGTCGACATTCAGTACTTC. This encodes CASSISGRGQGVDIQYF.

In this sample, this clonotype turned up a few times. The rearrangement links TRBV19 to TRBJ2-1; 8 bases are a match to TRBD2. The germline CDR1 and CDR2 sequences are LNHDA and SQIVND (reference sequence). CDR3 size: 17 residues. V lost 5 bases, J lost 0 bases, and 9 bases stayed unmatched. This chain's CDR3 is CASSRAGASGSYNEQFF. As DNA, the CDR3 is TGTGCCAGTAGTCGAGCGGGGGCCTCCGGCTCCTACAATGAGCAGTTCTTC.

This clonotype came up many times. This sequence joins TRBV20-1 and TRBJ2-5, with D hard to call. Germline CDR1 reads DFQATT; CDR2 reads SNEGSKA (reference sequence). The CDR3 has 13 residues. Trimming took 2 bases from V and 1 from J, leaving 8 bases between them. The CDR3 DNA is TGCAGTGCTAGAAAAGGGATCCAAGAGACCCAGTACTTC. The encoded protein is CSARKGIQETQYF.

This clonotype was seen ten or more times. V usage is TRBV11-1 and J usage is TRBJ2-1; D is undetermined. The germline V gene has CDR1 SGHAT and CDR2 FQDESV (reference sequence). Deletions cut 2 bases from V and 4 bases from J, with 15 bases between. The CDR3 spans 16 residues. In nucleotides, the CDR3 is TGTGCCAGCAGCTTAAGGGTCTCAGTCTTATACAATGAGCAGTTCTTC. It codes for CASSLRVSVLYNEQFF. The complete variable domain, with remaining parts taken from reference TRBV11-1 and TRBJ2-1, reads EAEVAQSPRYKITEKSQAVAFWCDPISGHATLYWYRQILGQGPELLVQFQDESVVDDSQLPKDRFSAERLKGVDSTLKIQPAELGDSAMYLCASSLRVSVLYNEQFFGPGTRLTVL.

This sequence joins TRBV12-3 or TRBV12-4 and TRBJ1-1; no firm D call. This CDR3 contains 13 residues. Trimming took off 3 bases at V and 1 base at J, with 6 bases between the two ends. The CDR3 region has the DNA TGTGCCAGCAGTTTTAAGTGGAACACTGAAGCTTTCTTT. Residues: CASSFKWNTEAFF.

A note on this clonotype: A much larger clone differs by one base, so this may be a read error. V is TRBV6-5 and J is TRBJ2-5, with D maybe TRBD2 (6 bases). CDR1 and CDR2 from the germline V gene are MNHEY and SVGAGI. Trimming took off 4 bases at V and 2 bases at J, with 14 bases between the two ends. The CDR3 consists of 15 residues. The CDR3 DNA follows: TGTGCCAGCAGTTCCTCCGGGGGTTGTCAAGAGACCCAGTACTTC. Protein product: CASSSSGGCQETQYF.

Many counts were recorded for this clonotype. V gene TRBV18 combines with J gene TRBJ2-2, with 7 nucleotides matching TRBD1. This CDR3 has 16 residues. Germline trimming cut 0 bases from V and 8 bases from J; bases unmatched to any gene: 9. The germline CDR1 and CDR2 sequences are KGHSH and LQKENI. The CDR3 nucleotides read TGTGCCAGCTCACCACCTAGGGACAGAGCTGGTGGGGAGCTGTTTTTT. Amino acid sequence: CASSPPRDRAGGELFF.

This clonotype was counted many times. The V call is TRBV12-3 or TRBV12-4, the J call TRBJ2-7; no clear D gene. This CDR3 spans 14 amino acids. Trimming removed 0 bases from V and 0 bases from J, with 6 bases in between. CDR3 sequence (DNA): TGTGCCAGCAGTTTAGCGAGGAGCTCCTACGAGCAGTACTTC. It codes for CASSLARSSYEQYF.

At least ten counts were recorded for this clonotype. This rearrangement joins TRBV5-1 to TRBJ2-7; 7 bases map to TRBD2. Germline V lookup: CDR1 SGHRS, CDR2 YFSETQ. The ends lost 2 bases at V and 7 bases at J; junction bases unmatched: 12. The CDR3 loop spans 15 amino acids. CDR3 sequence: CASSLGGGGPEEQYF. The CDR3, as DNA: TGCGCCAGCAGCTTAGGTGGGGGAGGGCCAGAAGAGCAGTACTTC.

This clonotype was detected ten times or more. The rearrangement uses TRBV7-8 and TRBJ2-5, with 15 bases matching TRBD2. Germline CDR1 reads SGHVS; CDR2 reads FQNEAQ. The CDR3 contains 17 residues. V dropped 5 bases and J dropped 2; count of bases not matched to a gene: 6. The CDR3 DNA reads TGTGCCAGCAGCCCGAGGACTAGCGGGAGGGGTCAAGAGACCCAGTACTTC. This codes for CASSPRTSGRGQETQYF.

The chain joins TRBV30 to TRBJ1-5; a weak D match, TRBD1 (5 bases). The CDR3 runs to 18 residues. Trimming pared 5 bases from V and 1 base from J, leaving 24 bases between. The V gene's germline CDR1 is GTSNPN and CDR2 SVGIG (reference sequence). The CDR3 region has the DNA TGTGCCTGGCGACCCTCCGAGTTGGGACGACGAAGCAATCAGCCCCAGCATTTT. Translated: CAWRPSELGRRSNQPQHF.

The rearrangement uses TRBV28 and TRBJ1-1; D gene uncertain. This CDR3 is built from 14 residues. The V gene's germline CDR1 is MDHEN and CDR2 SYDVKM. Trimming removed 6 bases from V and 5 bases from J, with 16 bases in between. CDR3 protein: CASRDPARQTEAFF. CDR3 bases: TGTGCCAGCAGAGACCCCGCCCGTCAGACTGAAGCTTTCTTT.

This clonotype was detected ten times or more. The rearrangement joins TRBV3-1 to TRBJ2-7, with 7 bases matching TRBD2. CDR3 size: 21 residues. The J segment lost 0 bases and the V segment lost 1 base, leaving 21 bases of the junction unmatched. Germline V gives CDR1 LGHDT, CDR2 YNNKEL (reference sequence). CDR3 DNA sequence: TGTGCCAGCAGCCAAGGCCCTCGGGTCTCGCCTAGCGGAATCTTCTCCTACGAGCAGTACTTC. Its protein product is CASSQGPRVSPSGIFSYEQYF.

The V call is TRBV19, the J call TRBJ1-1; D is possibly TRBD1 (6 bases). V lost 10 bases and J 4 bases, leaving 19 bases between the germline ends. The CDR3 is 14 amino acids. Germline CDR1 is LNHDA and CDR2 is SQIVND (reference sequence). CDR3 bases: TGTGCCACTAAACTGGGGGGGGCGGGCACTGAAGCTTTCTTT. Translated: CATKLGGAGTEAFF.

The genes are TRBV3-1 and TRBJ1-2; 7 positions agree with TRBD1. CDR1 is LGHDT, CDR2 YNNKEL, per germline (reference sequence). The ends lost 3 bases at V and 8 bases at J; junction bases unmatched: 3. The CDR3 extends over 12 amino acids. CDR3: CASSHVDRGYTF. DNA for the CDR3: TGTGCCAGCAGCCACGTGGACAGGGGCTACACCTTC.

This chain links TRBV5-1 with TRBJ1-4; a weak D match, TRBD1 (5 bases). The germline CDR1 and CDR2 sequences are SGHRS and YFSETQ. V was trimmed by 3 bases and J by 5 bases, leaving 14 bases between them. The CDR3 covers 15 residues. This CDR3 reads CASSSAQGTNEKLFF. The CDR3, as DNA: TGCGCCAGCAGCTCCGCTCAGGGAACCAATGAAAAACTGTTTTTT.

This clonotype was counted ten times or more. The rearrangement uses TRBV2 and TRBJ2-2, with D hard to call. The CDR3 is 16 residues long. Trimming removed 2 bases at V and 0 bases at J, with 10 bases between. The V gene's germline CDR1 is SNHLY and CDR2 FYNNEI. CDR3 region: CASSEFRTANTGELFF. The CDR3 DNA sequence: TGTGCCAGCAGTGAATTCAGAACAGCGAACACCGGGGAGCTGTTTTTT. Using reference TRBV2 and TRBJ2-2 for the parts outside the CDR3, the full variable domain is EPEVTQTPSHQVTQMGQEVILRCVPISNHLYFYWYRQILGQKVEFLVSFYNNEISEKSEIFDDQFSVERPDGSNFTLKIRSTKLEDSAMYFCASSEFRTANTGELFFGEGSRLTVL.

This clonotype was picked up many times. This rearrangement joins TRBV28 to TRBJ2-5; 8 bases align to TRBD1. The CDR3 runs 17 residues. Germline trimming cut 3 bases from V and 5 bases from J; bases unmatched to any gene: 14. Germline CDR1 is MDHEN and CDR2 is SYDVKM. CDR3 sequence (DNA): TGTGCCAGCAGTTTGAGCCACAGGGGGGATCGGGGGGAGACCCAGTACTTC. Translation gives CASSLSHRGDRGETQYF.